Here is one TCR beta chain with its context. Its antigen is unknown. Trimming took off 4 bases at V and 6 bases at J, with 21 bases between the two ends. The CDR3 is 16 residues long. Per the germline V gene, CDR1 is MGHRA and CDR2 is YSYEKL. This entry is derived from a study of T cell responses to AZD1222 COVID-19 vaccine. Study-level results: Donors in the cohort were predominantly white British and more often female, and clonal diversity was possibly underestimated. Among spike-specific TCRs, nearly half reportedly target unmutated variant regions. Seropositivity was recorded at baseline in only 6 or 7 AZD1222 recipients. Repertoires were sampled only after the peak T cell response.

TCRdb's table, derived via immunoSEQ multiplex PCR, lists solely in-frame clones and lacks some. The data show about 130,000 clones, with approximately 80% seen just once and about 4% held by the top ten. The TCR sequence derives from an adult in good health. V is TRBV4-1 and J is TRBJ1-2, with D perhaps matching TRBD1 (5 bases). The sequencing here drew on peripheral blood, taken on day 0 of AZD1222 vaccination. The CDR3 region has the DNA TGCGCCAGCAGCCTCCGGAGTTCGGGGGTACAAAATGGCTACACCTTC. This encodes CASSLRSSGVQNGYTF.